One sample yielded the 16 T cell receptor beta chains listed below, sequenced in a study of blood T cell repertoires in COVID-19. Some clones are missing from TCRdb's copy, which holds only in-frame ones; the method was immunoSEQ multiplex PCR. The data show a few hundred thousand clones, 75% to 90% seen once. The sample was peripheral blood. These TCRs come from a woman between 18 and 29 years old with acute or convalescent COVID-19.

The genes are TRBV5-6 and TRBJ2-7; 11 positions agree with TRBD1. With 3 bases clipped from V and 5 bases from J, the junction kept 7 bases outside the gene matches. The CDR3 length is 15 residues. CDR1 SGHDT and CDR2 YYEEEE come from the germline V gene. CDR3 in amino acids: CASSSPGQGVHEQYF. Here the CDR3 DNA reads TGTGCCAGCAGCTCTCCGGGACAGGGGGTCCACGAGCAGTACTTC.

The chain is built from TRBV5-1 and TRBJ1-6; TRBD1 agrees at 8 bases. The V gene's germline CDR1 is SGHRS and CDR2 YFSETQ. The CDR3 is 16 residues long. V was clipped by 0 bases and J by 10 bases; unmatched bases: 9. The chain's CDR3 is CASSLVQGALGSPLHF. CDR3 DNA sequence: TGCGCCAGCAGCTTGGTCCAGGGGGCATTAGGGTCACCCCTCCACTTT.

The rearrangement joins TRBV15 to TRBJ2-4; 9 nucleotides match TRBD1. Per germline, CDR1 LNHNV and CDR2 YYDKDF (reference sequence). V shed 2 bases, J shed 6 bases, and the junction held 2 bases outside the gene matches. The CDR3 spans 14 residues. The CDR3 nucleotides are TGTGCCACCAGCAGACCGGGACAGGGAAACATTCAGTACTTC. It specifies CATSRPGQGNIQYF.

This chain joins TRBV11-3 and TRBJ2-3; perhaps TRBD1 as D (5 bases). The CDR3 spans 12 residues. The V gene lost 5 bases and the J gene lost 10 bases, with 13 bases spanning the gap. Germline CDR1 reads SGHNT; CDR2 reads YENEEA. CDR3: CASSIYRPPQYF. CDR3 coding DNA: TGTGCCAGCAGCATTTACAGGCCCCCGCAGTATTTT. The full variable domain, completed using reference TRBV11-3 and TRBJ2-3, is EAGVVQSPRYKIIEKKQPVAFWCNPISGHNTLYWYLQNLGQGPELLIRYENEEAVDDSQLPKDRFSAERLKGVDSTLKIQPAELGDSAVYLCASSIYRPPQYFGPGTRLTVL.

The J gene is TRBJ2-6, the V gene TRBV9, with D perhaps TRBD2 (5 bases). The V end lost 0 bases, the J end lost 0 bases, and 13 bases lay between the germline ends. CDR1 is SGDLS and CDR2 is YYNGEE in the germline V gene. The CDR3 extends over 18 amino acids. As DNA, the CDR3 is TGTGCCAGCAGCGTAGTTCGTTGGGGAGTCTCTGGGGCCAACGTCCTGACTTTC. This sequence encodes CASSVVRWGVSGANVLTF. Variable domain in full (rest from reference TRBV9 and TRBJ2-6): DSGVTQTPKHLITATGQRVTLRCSPRSGDLSVYWYQQSLDQGLQFLIQYYNGEERAKGNILERFSAQQFPDLHSELNLSSLELGDSALYFCASSVVRWGVSGANVLTFGAGSRLTVL.

Here the CDR3 reads CASTRGDPTDTQYF. In DNA form, the CDR3 reads TGTGCCAGCACTCGGGGGGACCCGACAGATACGCAGTATTTT. The chain is built from TRBV9 and TRBJ2-3, with TRBD2 matching over 7 bases. The V gene end was trimmed by 6 bases and the J gene end by 3 bases; junction bases not matched to a gene: 7. Germline V CDR1 and CDR2: SGDLS, YYNGEE. The CDR3 totals 14 residues.

The chain joins TRBV4-1 to TRBJ1-1; D is unresolved. This CDR3 has 17 residues. Looked up from germline, CDR1 is MGHRA and CDR2 is YSYEKL. The V gene lost 0 bases and the J gene lost 13 bases, with 27 bases spanning the gap. Here the CDR3 DNA reads TGCGCCAGCAGCCAAGATCCTATCCCCCAATATCCTGAAGCTGGTTTCTTT. Encoded protein: CASSQDPIPQYPEAGFF.

The sample holds one count of this clone. The junction does not match germline at one end; this may be a read error. The rearrangement joins TRBV6-4 to TRBJ1-2, with D perhaps TRBD1 (5 bases). Per the germline V gene, CDR1 is MRHNA and CDR2 is SNTAGT. This CDR3 region has 13 residues. The CDR3 nucleotides are TGTGCCAGCAGTCAGGGCCCGGGCACTAAGTGGGCCTTC. It codes for CASSQGPGTKWAF.

A word on this clone: One end of the junction does not line up with germline, which may come from a read error. The rearrangement links TRBV19 to TRBJ1-1, with D hard to call. The CDR3 loop spans 16 amino acids. From germline, CDR1 is LNHDA and CDR2 SQIVND (reference sequence). CDR3 sequence reads: CARSIGHVREDTEAFF. CDR3 coding DNA: TGTGCCAGAAGTATAGGCCACGTAAGAGAGGACACTGAAGCTTTCTTT.

The chain recombines TRBV25-1 with TRBJ1-1, with D uncertain. The length of the CDR3 is 14 residues. Germline V CDR1 and CDR2: MGHDK, SYGVNS. V lost 4 bases and J 3 bases, leaving 12 bases between the germline ends. The CDR3 DNA reads as TGTGCCAGCAGTGGGTATACACCCGACACTGAAGCTTTCTTT. It is translated as CASSGYTPDTEAFF.

The J gene is TRBJ2-7, the V gene TRBV11-3; 7 nucleotides align to TRBD2. Losses at the gene ends were 7 bases for V and 4 bases for J; bases not matched to a gene: 10. Germline CDR1 and CDR2: SGHNT and YENEEA. The CDR3 is 14 amino acids. CDR3 bases: TGTGCCAGCAAAGGACCGGGGGGAGGGTACGAGCAGTACTTC. This sequence encodes CASKGPGGGYEQYF.

The chain employs TRBV11-2 and TRBJ2-5, with 10 nucleotides matching TRBD2. Germline values: CDR1 SGHAT, CDR2 FQNNGV. V lost 3 bases, J lost 5 bases, and 9 bases stayed unmatched. The CDR3 totals 16 residues. The CDR3 DNA sequence: TGTGCCAGCAGCTTTCGGCTAGCGGGAGTGGATGAGACCCAGTACTTC. It translates to CASSFRLAGVDETQYF.

This clone was seen just once. The chain carries TRBV5-8 and TRBJ2-1; D may be TRBD1 (6 bases). The CDR3 is 14 residues long. Germline CDR1 and CDR2: SGHTS and YDEGEE. V was trimmed by 4 bases and J by 8 bases, leaving 16 bases between them. The CDR3 DNA reads TGTGCCAGCAGCGGGGACACGTGGTCCGATGAGCAGTTCTTC. This gives the protein CASSGDTWSDEQFF.

The chain is built from TRBV13 and TRBJ1-2; D possibly corresponds to TRBD1 (5 bases). This CDR3 is 16 amino acids long. The germline V and J ends were trimmed by 0 bases and 2 bases, with 13 bases remaining between them. Germline V gene lookup returns CDR1 PRHDT and CDR2 FYEKMQ (reference sequence). The CDR3 coding sequence is TGTGCCAGCAGCTTAGGCCGCAGGGTGGGAAACTATGGCTACACCTTC. It translates to CASSLGRRVGNYGYTF.

The chain couples TRBV28 to TRBJ1-1; no clear D. CDR3 length: 14 residues. Trimming cost V 2 bases and J 1 base, with 8 bases left between them. The germline CDR1 and CDR2 sequences are MDHEN and SYDVKM. The CDR3 DNA reads as TGTGCCAGCAGTTTAACAGCCCCGAACACTGAAGCTTTCTTT. Its protein product is CASSLTAPNTEAFF.

The chain has TRBV7-3 and TRBJ1-1, with D uncertain. Germline V lookup: CDR1 SGHTA, CDR2 FQGTGA. The CDR3 runs 16 residues. Trimming took off 1 base at V and 3 bases at J, with 15 bases between the two ends. The CDR3 DNA reads as TGTGCCAGCAGCTTAAATGGCCCTGGGAGCGACACTGAAGCTTTCTTT. Translated: CASSLNGPGSDTEAFF.